The 5 T cell receptor beta chains in this list originate from one sample, sequenced in a study of blood T cell repertoires in COVID-19. The method was immunoSEQ multiplex PCR; TCRdb's version includes in-frame clones alone and lacks a portion of them. Among fewer than 200,000 clones listed, around four fifths were seen once. The material sequenced was peripheral blood. The receptors come from a woman aged 70-85 years with COVID-19, enrolled during active disease.

This chain links TRBV20-1 with TRBJ2-5, with 7 bases lining up with TRBD2. With 6 bases clipped from V and 4 bases from J, the junction kept 2 bases outside the gene matches. From germline, CDR1 is DFQATT and CDR2 SNEGSKA (reference sequence). The CDR3 is 11 residues long. CDR3 residues: CSAKRGETQYF. The CDR3 nucleotides are TGCAGTGCGAAGCGGGGAGAGACCCAGTACTTC.

The rearrangement joins TRBV11-2 to TRBJ2-1; 13 bases line up with TRBD2. This CDR3 is 16 amino acids long. V shed 1 base and J 7 bases; nucleotides not matched to a gene: 4. Looked up from germline, CDR1 is SGHAT and CDR2 is FQNNGV. CDR3 sequence: CASSLATSGGLNEQFF. CDR3 DNA: TGTGCCAGCAGCTTAGCGACTAGCGGGGGGCTGAATGAGCAGTTCTTC.

The V gene is TRBV9, the J gene TRBJ1-3; D might be TRBD1 (6 bases). Germline V gives CDR1 SGDLS, CDR2 YYNGEE. The CDR3 is made up of 16 amino acids. The germline V and J ends were trimmed by 0 bases and 0 bases, with 10 bases remaining between them. The CDR3 bases are TGTGCCAGCAGCGTAGTGGGGGCTCTCTCTGGAAACACCATATATTTT. Its translation is CASSVVGALSGNTIYF. Based on the CDR3 plus reference TRBV9 and TRBJ1-3, the full variable domain is DSGVTQTPKHLITATGQRVTLRCSPRSGDLSVYWYQQSLDQGLQFLIQYYNGEERAKGNILERFSAQQFPDLHSELNLSSLELGDSALYFCASSVVGALSGNTIYFGEGSWLTVV.

The gene calls are TRBV7-8 and TRBJ2-7; 11 bases agree with TRBD2. The CDR3 has 16 residues. Germline CDR1 is SGHVS and CDR2 is FQNEAQ. J lost 2 bases, V lost 4 bases, and 7 bases had no gene match. The CDR3 DNA reads TGTGCCAGCAGCTCCGTCCGACTAGCGGGGACCTACGAGCAGTACTTC. This translates into CASSSVRLAGTYEQYF.

The chain employs TRBV2 and TRBJ2-5, with 8 bases lining up with TRBD2. V lost 8 bases, J lost 4 bases, and 3 bases stayed unmatched. CDR1 is SNHLY, CDR2 FYNNEI, per germline. The CDR3 contains 12 residues. CDR3 region: CASLLAGETQYF. The DNA of the CDR3 is TGTGCCAGCCTCCTAGCGGGAGAGACCCAGTACTTC.